One T cell receptor (beta chain) is described in this entry. This CDR3 has 13 amino acids. CDR1 SNHLY and CDR2 FYNNEI come from the germline V gene. V trimming: 9 bases; J trimming: 3 bases; junction bases outside the gene matches: 7. The data were taken from a study of shared clonotypes between healthy human individuals. Produced via immunoSEQ multiplex PCR; TCRdb's table is partial and in-frame only. The table has about 110,000 clones, more than 65% seen once; the top ten hold approximately 24%. This rearrangement joins TRBV2 to TRBJ1-1; 7 bases agree with TRBD1. Sequenced sample: memory CD8+ T cells sorted from blood. Subset denoted: CD45RO+ cells pooled with CCR7-negative TemRA cells. The receptor was derived from a woman in her thirties in good health. The CDR3 loop reads CARLGTDYTEAFF. CDR3 coding DNA: TGTGCCAGGCTCGGGACAGACTACACTGAAGCTTTCTTT.